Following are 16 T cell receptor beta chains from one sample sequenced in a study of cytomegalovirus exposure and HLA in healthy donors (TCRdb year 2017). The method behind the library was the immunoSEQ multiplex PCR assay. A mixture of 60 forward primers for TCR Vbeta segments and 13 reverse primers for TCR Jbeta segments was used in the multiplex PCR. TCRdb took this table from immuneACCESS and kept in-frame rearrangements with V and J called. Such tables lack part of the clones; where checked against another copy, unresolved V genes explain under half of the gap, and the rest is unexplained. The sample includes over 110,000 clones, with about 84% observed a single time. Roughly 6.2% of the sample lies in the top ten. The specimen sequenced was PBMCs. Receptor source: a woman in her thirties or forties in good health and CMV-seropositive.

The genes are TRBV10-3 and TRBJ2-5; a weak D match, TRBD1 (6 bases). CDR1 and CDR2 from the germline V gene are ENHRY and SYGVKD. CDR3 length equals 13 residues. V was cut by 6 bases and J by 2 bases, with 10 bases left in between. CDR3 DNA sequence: TGTGCCATCAGGGGCCAGGGGCAAGAGACCCAGTACTTC. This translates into CAIRGQGQETQYF.

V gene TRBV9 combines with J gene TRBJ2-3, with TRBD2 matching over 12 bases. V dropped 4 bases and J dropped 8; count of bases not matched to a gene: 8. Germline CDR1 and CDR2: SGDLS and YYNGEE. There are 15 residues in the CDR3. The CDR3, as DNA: TGTGCCAGCAGCCTCCGACTAGCGGGGGAGGGTACGCAGTATTTT. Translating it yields CASSLRLAGEGTQYF.

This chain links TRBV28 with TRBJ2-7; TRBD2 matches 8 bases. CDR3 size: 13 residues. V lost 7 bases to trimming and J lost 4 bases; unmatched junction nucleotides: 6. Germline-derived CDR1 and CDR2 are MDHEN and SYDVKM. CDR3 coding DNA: TGTGCCAGCAAAAGCGGGGGTCCTTACGAGCAGTACTTC. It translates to CASKSGGPYEQYF.

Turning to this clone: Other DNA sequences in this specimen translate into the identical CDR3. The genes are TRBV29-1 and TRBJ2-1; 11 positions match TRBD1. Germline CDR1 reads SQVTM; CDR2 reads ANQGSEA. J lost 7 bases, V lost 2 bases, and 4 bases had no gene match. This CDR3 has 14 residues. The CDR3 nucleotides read TGCAGCGTTGAAAGGGACAGGGGGTATAATGAGCAGTTCTTC. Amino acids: CSVERDRGYNEQFF.

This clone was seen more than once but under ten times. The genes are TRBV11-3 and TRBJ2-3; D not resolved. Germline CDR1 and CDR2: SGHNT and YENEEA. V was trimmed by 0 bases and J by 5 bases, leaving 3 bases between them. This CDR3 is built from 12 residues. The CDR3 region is CASSLERDTQYF. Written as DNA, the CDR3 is TGTGCCAGCAGCTTAGAGAGAGATACGCAGTATTTT. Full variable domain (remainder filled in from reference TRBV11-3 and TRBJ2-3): EAGVVQSPRYKIIEKKQPVAFWCNPISGHNTLYWYLQNLGQGPELLIRYENEEAVDDSQLPKDRFSAERLKGVDSTLKIQPAELGDSAVYLCASSLERDTQYFGPGTRLTVL.

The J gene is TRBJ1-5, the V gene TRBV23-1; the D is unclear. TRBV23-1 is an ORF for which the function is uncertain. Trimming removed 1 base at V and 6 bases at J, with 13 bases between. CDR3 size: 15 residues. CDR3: CASSQFGGLGQPQHF. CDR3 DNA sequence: TGCGCCAGCAGTCAATTTGGAGGGTTGGGTCAGCCCCAGCATTTT.

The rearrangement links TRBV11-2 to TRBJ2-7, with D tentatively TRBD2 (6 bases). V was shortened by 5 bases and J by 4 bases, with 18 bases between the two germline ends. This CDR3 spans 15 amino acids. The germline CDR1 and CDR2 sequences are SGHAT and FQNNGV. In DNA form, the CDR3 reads TGTGCCAGCAGCGACTCGACGGGAGTGCAATACGAGCAGTACTTC. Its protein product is CASSDSTGVQYEQYF.

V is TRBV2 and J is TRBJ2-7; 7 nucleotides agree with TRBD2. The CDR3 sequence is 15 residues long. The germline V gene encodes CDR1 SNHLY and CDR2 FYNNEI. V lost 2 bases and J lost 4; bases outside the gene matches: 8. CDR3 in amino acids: CASSEPGTTGYEQYF. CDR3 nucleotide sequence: TGTGCCAGCAGTGAACCCGGGACTACAGGATACGAGCAGTACTTC.

CDR3 bases: TGTGCCAGCAAAAGGGGGCTAGCGGGAGTAGAGACCCAGTACTTC. Translation gives CASKRGLAGVETQYF. This chain connects TRBV2 to TRBJ2-5, with 10 bases lining up with TRBD2. Trimming removed 7 bases from V and 4 bases from J; junction bases left unmatched: 9. The germline CDR1 and CDR2 sequences are SNHLY and FYNNEI. CDR3 length: 15 residues.

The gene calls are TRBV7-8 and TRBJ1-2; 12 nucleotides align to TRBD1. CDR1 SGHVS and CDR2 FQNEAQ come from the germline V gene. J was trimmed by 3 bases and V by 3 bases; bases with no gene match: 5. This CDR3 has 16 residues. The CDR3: CASSLTGTGGYYGYTF. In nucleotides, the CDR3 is TGTGCCAGCAGCTTGACCGGGACAGGGGGCTACTATGGCTACACCTTC.

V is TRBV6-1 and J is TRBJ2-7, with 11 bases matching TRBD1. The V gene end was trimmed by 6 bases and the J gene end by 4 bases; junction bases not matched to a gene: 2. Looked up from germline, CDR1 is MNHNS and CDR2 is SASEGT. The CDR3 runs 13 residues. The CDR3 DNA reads TGTGCCAGCAGCTGGGACAGGGGGTACGAGCAGTACTTC. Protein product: CASSWDRGYEQYF.

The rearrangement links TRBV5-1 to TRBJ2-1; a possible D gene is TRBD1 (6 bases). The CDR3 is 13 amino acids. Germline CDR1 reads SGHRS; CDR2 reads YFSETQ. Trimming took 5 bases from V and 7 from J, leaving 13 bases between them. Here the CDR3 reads CASSQDSSNEQFF. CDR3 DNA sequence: TGCGCCAGCAGTCAGGACAGTAGTAATGAGCAGTTCTTC.

This CDR3 is CASSPNPGQPYEQYF. DNA of the CDR3: TGTGCCAGCAGCCCTAATCCGGGACAGCCATACGAGCAGTACTTC. J is TRBJ2-7 and V is TRBV5-6, with 7 bases identical to TRBD1. CDR3 length: 15 residues. Trimming cost V 4 bases and J 4 bases; bases outside gene matches: 11. Germline CDR1 SGHDT, CDR2 YYEEEE.

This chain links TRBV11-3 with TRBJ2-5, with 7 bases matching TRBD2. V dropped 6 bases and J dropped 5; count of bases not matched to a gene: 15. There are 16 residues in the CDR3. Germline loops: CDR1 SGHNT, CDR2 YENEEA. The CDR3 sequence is CASSSKGGRWVETQYF. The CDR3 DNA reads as TGTGCCAGCAGTTCGAAGGGCGGGAGATGGGTGGAGACCCAGTACTTC.

The chain's CDR3 is CAGTGARNQPQHF. The CDR3 region has the DNA TGTGCCGGAACAGGGGCACGCAATCAGCCCCAGCATTTT. This chain joins TRBV6-1 and TRBJ1-5; 7 nucleotides agree with TRBD1. Losses at the gene ends were 11 bases for V and 2 bases for J; bases not matched to a gene: 6. The length of the CDR3 is 13 residues. The germline V gene encodes CDR1 MNHNS and CDR2 SASEGT.

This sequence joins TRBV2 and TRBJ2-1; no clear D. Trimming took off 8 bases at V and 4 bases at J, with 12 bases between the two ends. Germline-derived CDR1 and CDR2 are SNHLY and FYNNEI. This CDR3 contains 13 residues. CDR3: CASESSSYNEQFF. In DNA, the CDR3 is TGTGCCAGCGAGAGCTCTTCGTACAATGAGCAGTTCTTC. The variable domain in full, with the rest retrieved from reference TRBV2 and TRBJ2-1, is EPEVTQTPSHQVTQMGQEVILRCVPISNHLYFYWYRQILGQKVEFLVSFYNNEISEKSEIFDDQFSVERPDGSNFTLKIRSTKLEDSAMYFCASESSSYNEQFFGPGTRLTVL.